The entry below gives a single TCR beta chain sequence along with its context. Per the germline V gene, CDR1 is GTSNPN and CDR2 is SVGIG (reference sequence). The CDR3 spans 13 residues. The V and J ends lost 0 bases and 5 bases respectively, with 11 bases between them. This sample was included in a study of T cell changes during pregnancy in multiple sclerosis. Repertoires were generated with immunoSEQ multiplex PCR, while TCRdb's copy carries only in-frame clones and drops some. The data contain around 47,000 clones, around 96% of them singletons. This TCR was sampled from a female donor with multiple sclerosis, enrolled in a pregnancy study. The rearrangement links TRBV30 to TRBJ2-7, with TRBD1 as a possible D gene (6 bases). Here the sequenced sample was peripheral blood, taken in the second trimester of pregnancy. The CDR3 DNA follows: TGTGCCTGGAGTGTCACAGGGCCCCACGAGCAGTACTTC. Protein sequence: CAWSVTGPHEQYF.